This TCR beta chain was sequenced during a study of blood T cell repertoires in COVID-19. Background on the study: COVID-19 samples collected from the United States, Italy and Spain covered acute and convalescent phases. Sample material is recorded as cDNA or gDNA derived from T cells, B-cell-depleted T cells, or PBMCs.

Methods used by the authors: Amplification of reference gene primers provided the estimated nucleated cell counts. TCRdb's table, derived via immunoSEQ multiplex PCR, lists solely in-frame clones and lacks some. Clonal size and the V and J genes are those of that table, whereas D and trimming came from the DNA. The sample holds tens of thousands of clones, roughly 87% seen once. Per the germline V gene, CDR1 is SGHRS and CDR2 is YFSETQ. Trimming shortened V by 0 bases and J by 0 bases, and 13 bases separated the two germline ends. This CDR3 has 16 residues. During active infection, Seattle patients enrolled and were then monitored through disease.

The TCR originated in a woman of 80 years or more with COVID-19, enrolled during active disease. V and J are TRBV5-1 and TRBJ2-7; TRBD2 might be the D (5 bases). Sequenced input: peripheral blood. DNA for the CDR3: TGCGCCAGCAGCTTGGCCCAGCCACGGGGCTCCTACGAGCAGTACTTC. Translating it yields CASSLAQPRGSYEQYF.